This T cell receptor (beta chain) was captured in a study of chemoradiotherapy in HPV16-positive cancers (dated by TCRdb to the early 2020s). Regarding the complete study: Using functional T-cell assays on cells from a couple of HPV16-positive patients, the researchers defined candidate HPV-specific T-cell clones and common TCR motifs. The study asked whether T-cell immunity against the HPV oncoproteins E6 and E7 changes during chemoradiotherapy and whether it affects survival. Next, the candidate HPV-specific TCRs and motifs were followed in TCR repertoires from around 87 patients with HPV-related cancers. General conclusions and limits of the study: Among HPV16-positive patients, expansion of HPV-responsive T cells during chemoradiotherapy was associated with better recurrence-free survival. Expansion of candidate HPV-specific clones and E7-related TCR motifs was observed in the tumor microenvironment during treatment, whereas no such expansion was observed for non-HPV-specific T cells. The survival association was reported for HPV16-positive patients, and the functional definition of HPV-specific T cells was derived from only two HPV16-positive patients.

The CDR3 goes from the cysteine to the phenylalanine over 13 residues. This entry keeps only the CDR3 DNA: 39 bases, framed from base 1. A distance of 14 bases separates the germline ends of V and J, which lose 4 bases and 4 bases respectively. The germline V gene provides CDR1 SQVTM and CDR2 ANQGSEA. The library relied on the immunoSEQ multiplex PCR assay. This is the immuneACCESS table as TCRdb keeps it, with only in-frame sequences that have V and J called. A part of the clones is gone; compared with another copy, unresolved V genes explain less than half, and the rest is unexplained. The sample data list roughly 70,000 clones, and around nine tenths of these were observed just once. The biggest ten clones account for just over 4% of the sample. Repertoires were sampled multiple times during chemoradiotherapy, which allowed clonal expansion in the tumor microenvironment to be followed. Only one count was recorded for this clone. This receptor's antigen is unknown. No qualities accompany the bases; no much larger clone lies one base away.

This TCR came from a human donor with HPV-associated anogenital cancer. Recombination connected TRBV29-1 to TRBJ2-7; D gene: possibly TRBD1, on 5 matching bases. Sequences were derived from blood, sampled from a patient who underwent chemoradiotherapy. The sequenced DNA: TGCAGCGTTGGTATTGACAGCTCATACGAGCAGTACTTC. This codes for CSVGIDSSYEQYF.